The rows below give T cell receptor beta chains drawn from one sample of a study of shared clonotypes between healthy human individuals. Libraries were prepared by immunoSEQ multiplex PCR; TCRdb keeps only in-frame clonotypes and omits some of them. The table lists approximately 1.9 million clones, around 95% of them singletons. The material sequenced was naive CD8+ T cells from PBMCs. These receptors were obtained from a man aged 18-30 years in good health. Some clones in this sample may be carry-over from other donors' samples. Each CDR3 is given with its conserved first and last residue. Only some rows state a clone size, as once, few, many or a class for expanded clones.

CDR3 protein: CASSEDRNAGTQYF; V gene: TRBV10-1; clone size: NA
CDR3 protein: CASIVQREGRASYNEQFF; V gene: TRBV2; clone size: NA
CDR3 protein: CASSPRGGENPGDEQFF; V gene: TRBV4-3; clone size: NA
CDR3 protein: CAISESASGSSYEQYF; V gene: TRBV10-3; clone size: few
CDR3 protein: CASRTREGRTEAFF; V gene: TRBV6-1; clone size: few
CDR3 protein: CATSRQEYSNQPQHF; V gene: TRBV15; clone size: NA
CDR3 protein: CASSVSPGGGGELFF; V gene: TRBV9; clone size: NA
CDR3 protein: CASSVGGSFYNEQFF; V gene: TRBV9; clone size: NA
CDR3 protein: CASRTPRGGPYSNQPQHF; V gene: TRBV27; clone size: NA
CDR3 protein: CASRPTSGRTHEQYF; V gene: TRBV28; clone size: NA
CDR3 protein: CASSPWGATGGYEQYF; V gene: TRBV5-1; clone size: NA
CDR3 protein: CASSYTRPYSNQPQHF; V gene: TRBV5-6; clone size: NA
CDR3 protein: CSVETEQDPLEAFF; V gene: TRBV29-1; clone size: NA
CDR3 protein: CASSEYRGVTGELFF; V gene: TRBV6-1; clone size: NA
CDR3 protein: CATSRDRDSGSIEQYF; V gene: TRBV15; clone size: NA
CDR3 protein: CASSAGAGGPILGYTF; V gene: TRBV5-8; clone size: NA
CDR3 protein: CASSSGGLEAFF; V gene: TRBV27; clone size: NA
CDR3 protein: CASSLRTSGSSDTQYF; V gene: TRBV7-2; clone size: NA
CDR3 protein: CASSLRDSEAFF; V gene: TRBV5-6; clone size: once
CDR3 protein: CASSPHPGLGTDTQYF; V gene: TRBV7-8; clone size: NA
CDR3 protein: CASASRREGAETQYF; V gene: TRBV19; clone size: NA
CDR3 protein: CASSFGTLAGINTGELFF; V gene: TRBV7-7; clone size: NA
CDR3 protein: CASSPQGAGNTIYF; V gene: TRBV4-3; clone size: NA
CDR3 protein: CASSQGVLGNEQFF; V gene: TRBV28; clone size: NA
CDR3 protein: CASSQVPRGRGAGELFF; V gene: TRBV4-2; clone size: NA
CDR3 protein: CASGDRPTNHNEQFF; V gene: TRBV5-1; clone size: NA
CDR3 protein: CASSEQSLAGVLYEQYF; V gene: TRBV6-1; clone size: NA
CDR3 protein: CASSPTPGSTGNEKLFF; V gene: TRBV4-1; clone size: NA
CDR3 protein: CATRVRPGPSYGYTF; V gene: TRBV7-3; clone size: NA
CDR3 protein: CASSVRTGDSGHEQYF; V gene: TRBV9; clone size: NA
CDR3 protein: CASRGGRGNQPQHF; V gene: TRBV7-9; clone size: NA
CDR3 protein: CATARLRDNYNYGYTF; V gene: TRBV28; clone size: NA
CDR3 protein: CASSLPRSGSSYEQYF; V gene: TRBV7-2; clone size: NA
CDR3 protein: CACSTSGRAYNEQFF; V gene: TRBV4-1; clone size: NA
CDR3 protein: CASTVTGAAEQYF; V gene: TRBV5-1; clone size: NA
CDR3 protein: CASSRDREDSGELFF; V gene: TRBV27; clone size: NA
CDR3 protein: CASSESRGQTQYF; V gene: TRBV2; clone size: NA
CDR3 protein: CASSPGSGSSYEQYF; V gene: TRBV4-1; clone size: NA
CDR3 protein: CASAGGELFF; V gene: TRBV19; clone size: NA
CDR3 protein: CASSRSIQRYNEQFF; V gene: TRBV14; clone size: NA
CDR3 protein: CASSYSRWQGEKLFF; V gene: TRBV6-5; clone size: NA
CDR3 protein: CASSWTGTPTGGQYF; V gene: TRBV7-9; clone size: NA
CDR3 protein: CASSLSGFGAVPGQPQHF; V gene: TRBV27; clone size: NA
CDR3 protein: CASCRASGANVLTF; V gene: TRBV28; clone size: NA
CDR3 protein: CASSLFDRGQETQYF; V gene: TRBV28; clone size: NA
CDR3 protein: CASSPIAGRRDTQYF; V gene: TRBV11-1; clone size: once
CDR3 protein: CASSFGTGGPGNTIYF; V gene: TRBV28; clone size: NA
CDR3 protein: CASSQEGEAAEQYF; V gene: TRBV4-1; clone size: NA
CDR3 protein: CASSLEGRQVETQYF; V gene: TRBV28; clone size: NA
CDR3 protein: CSVAGQGNIQYF; V gene: TRBV29-1; clone size: NA